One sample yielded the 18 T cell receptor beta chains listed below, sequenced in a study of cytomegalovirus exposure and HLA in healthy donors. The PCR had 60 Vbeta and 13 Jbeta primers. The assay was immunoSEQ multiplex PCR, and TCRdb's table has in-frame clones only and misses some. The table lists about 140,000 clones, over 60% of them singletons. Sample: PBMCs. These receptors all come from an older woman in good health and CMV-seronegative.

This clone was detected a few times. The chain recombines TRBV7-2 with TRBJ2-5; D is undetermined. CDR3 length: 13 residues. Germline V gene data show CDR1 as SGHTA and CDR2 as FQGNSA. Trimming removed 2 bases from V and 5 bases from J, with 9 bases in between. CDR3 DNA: TGTGCCAGCAGCTTAAAGCTAGTCGAGACCCAGTACTTC. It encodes CASSLKLVETQYF.

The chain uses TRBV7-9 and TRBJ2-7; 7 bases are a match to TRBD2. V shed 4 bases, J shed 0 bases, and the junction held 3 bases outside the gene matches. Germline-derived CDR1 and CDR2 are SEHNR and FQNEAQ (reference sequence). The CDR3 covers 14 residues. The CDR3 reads CASSWGTNSYEQYF. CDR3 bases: TGTGCCAGCAGCTGGGGGACTAACTCCTACGAGCAGTACTTC.

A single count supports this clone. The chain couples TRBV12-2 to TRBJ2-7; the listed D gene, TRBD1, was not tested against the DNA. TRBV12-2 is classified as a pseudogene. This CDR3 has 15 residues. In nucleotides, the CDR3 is TGTGCAAGTCGCTTAGTCTCCAGGGGATCCTACGAGCAGTACTTC. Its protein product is CASRLVSRGSYEQYF.

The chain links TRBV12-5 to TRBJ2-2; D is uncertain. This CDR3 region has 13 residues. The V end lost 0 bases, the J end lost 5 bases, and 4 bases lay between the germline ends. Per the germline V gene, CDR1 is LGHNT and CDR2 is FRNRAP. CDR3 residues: CASGLVLTGELFF. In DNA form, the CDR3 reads TGTGCTAGTGGTTTGGTACTGACCGGGGAGCTGTTTTTT.

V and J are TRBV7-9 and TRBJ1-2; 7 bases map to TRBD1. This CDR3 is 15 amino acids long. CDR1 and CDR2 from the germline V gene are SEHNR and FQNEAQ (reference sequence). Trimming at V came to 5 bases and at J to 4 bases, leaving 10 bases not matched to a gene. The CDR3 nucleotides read TGTGCCAGCAGCCCGAGGGGGCAGGGAGGCTATGGCTACACCTTC. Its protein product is CASSPRGQGGYGYTF.

As DNA, the CDR3 is TGTGCCAGTAGTATAGTGGCTAGCGGGTCGGAGACCCAGTACTTC. Translated, it gives CASSIVASGSETQYF. V and J are TRBV19 and TRBJ2-5, with 8 bases aligning to TRBD2. Germline CDR1 reads LNHDA; CDR2 reads SQIVND (reference sequence). The V segment lost 1 base and the J segment 5 bases; nucleotides outside the gene matches: 6. This CDR3 spans 15 amino acids.

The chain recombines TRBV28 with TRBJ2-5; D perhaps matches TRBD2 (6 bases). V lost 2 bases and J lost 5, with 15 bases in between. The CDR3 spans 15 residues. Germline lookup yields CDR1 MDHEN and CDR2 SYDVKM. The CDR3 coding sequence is TGTGCCAGCAGTTTACTGAGGGGCGGGATGGAGACCCAGTACTTC. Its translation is CASSLLRGGMETQYF. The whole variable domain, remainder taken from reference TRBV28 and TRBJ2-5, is DVKVTQSSRYLVKRTGEKVFLECVQDMDHENMFWYRQDPGLGLRLIYFSYDVKMKEKGDIPEGYSVSREKKERFSLILESASTNQTSMYLCASSLLRGGMETQYFGPGTRLLVL.

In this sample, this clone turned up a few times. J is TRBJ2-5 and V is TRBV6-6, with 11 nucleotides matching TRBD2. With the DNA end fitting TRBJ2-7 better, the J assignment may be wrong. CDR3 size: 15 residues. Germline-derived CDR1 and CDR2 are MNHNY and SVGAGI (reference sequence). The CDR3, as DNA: TGTGCCAGCAGTATACTAGCGGGGGCCTCCTACGAGCAGTACTTC. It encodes CASSILAGASYEQYF.

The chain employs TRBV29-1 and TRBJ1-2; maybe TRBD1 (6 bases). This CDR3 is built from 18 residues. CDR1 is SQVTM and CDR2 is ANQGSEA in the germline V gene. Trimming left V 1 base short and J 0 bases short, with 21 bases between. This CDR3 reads CSVEVPLGGGITNYGYTF. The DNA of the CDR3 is TGCAGCGTTGAAGTCCCCCTAGGGGGGGGGATTACTAACTATGGCTACACCTTC.

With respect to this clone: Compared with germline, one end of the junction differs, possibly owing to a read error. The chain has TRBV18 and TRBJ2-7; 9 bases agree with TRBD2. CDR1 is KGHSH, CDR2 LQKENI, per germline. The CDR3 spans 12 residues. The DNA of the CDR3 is TGTGCCAGCTCATTTTTACCGGGACTAGCTTTCTTC. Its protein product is CASSFLPGLAFF.

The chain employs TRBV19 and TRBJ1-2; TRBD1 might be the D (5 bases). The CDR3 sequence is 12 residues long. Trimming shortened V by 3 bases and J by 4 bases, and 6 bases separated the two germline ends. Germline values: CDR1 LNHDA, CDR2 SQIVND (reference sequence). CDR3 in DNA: TGTGCCAGTAGTATGCAGGGCTATGGCTACACCTTC. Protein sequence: CASSMQGYGYTF.

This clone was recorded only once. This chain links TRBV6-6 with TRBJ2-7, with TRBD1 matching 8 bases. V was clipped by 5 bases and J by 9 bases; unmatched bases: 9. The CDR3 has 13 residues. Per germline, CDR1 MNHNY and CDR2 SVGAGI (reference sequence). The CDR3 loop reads CASSLRQGSGQYF. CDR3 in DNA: TGTGCCAGCAGTCTTCGACAGGGGTCTGGGCAGTACTTC.

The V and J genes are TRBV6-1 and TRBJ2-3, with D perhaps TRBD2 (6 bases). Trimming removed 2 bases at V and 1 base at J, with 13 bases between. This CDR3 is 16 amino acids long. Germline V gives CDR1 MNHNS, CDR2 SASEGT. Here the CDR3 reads CASSEIAVIRTDTQYF. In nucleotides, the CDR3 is TGTGCCAGCAGTGAAATAGCGGTAATTCGCACAGATACGCAGTATTTT.

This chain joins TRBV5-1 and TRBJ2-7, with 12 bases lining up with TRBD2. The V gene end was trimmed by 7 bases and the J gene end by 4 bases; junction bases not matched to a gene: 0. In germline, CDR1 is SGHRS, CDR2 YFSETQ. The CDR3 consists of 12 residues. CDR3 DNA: TGCGCCAGCGGGACTAGCGGGTACGAGCAGTACTTC. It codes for CASGTSGYEQYF.

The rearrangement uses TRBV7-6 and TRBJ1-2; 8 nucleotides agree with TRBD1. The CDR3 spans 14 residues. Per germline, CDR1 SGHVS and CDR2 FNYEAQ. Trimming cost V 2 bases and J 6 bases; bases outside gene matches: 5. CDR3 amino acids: CASSLRQGFDGYTF. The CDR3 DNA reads TGTGCCAGCAGCTTAAGACAGGGGTTCGATGGCTACACCTTC.

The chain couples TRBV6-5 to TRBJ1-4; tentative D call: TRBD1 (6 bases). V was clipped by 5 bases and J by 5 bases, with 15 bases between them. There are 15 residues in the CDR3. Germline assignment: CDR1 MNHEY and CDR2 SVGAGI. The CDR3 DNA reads TGTGCCAGCAGTCACGATACAGGGCCAAATGAAAAACTGTTTTTT. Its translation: CASSHDTGPNEKLFF.

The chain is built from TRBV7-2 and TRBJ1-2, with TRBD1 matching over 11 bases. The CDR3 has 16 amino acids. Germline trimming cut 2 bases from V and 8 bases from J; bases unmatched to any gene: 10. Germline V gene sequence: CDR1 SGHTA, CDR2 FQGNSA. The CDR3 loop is CASSLPRTGGADGYTF. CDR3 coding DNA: TGTGCCAGCAGCTTACCCAGGACAGGGGGCGCAGACGGCTACACCTTC.

This CDR3 reads CASSATGGNEQYF. The CDR3 region has the DNA TGTGCCAGCAGTGCTACAGGGGGTAACGAGCAGTACTTC. V is TRBV2 and J is TRBJ2-7, with TRBD1 matching 8 bases. This CDR3 is built from 13 residues. V was pared by 4 bases and J by 5 bases, with 4 bases of the junction left unmatched. CDR1 is SNHLY, CDR2 FYNNEI, per germline.